This T cell receptor beta chain emerged from a study of T cell responses to AZD1222 COVID-19 vaccine. TCRdb's copy holds only in-frame clones and misses some; the assay was immunoSEQ multiplex PCR. The sample has around 150,000 clones; around 87% are singletons. Worth noting for this clone: No antigen is known for it.

The analysis combined second doses at about 4 or about 12 weeks. Deletions cut 4 bases from V and 0 bases from J, with 17 bases between. This CDR3 has 18 residues. Germline V gene data show CDR1 as SGHKS and CDR2 as YYEKEE (reference sequence). Notes on the study in general: The number of AZD1222 recipients seropositive at baseline was only 5 to 7. Across the whole spike, CD4 TCRs peaked at regions 160-218 and 743-854. Mostly white British, mostly female donors; authors suggested clonal diversity may be underestimated.

The chain employs TRBV5-5 and TRBJ1-6, with a possible D match to TRBD1 (5 bases). The sample consisted of peripheral blood, taken 28 days after the second AZD1222 dose. The source is an adult who received the AZD1222 COVID-19 vaccine. The CDR3 DNA reads as TGTGCCAGCAGCCCACTGCCATCAGGGAGCTCCTATAATTCACCCCTCCACTTT. Protein product: CASSPLPSGSSYNSPLHF. The full variable domain, completed using reference TRBV5-5 and TRBJ1-6, is DAGVTQSPTHLIKTRGQQVTLRCSPISGHKSVSWYQQVLGQGPQFIFQYYEKEERGRGNFPDRFSARQFPNYSSELNVNALLLGDSALYLCASSPLPSGSSYNSPLHFGNGTRLTVT.